What follows is one TCR beta chain and its context. Its antigen is not known. The data belong to a study of response to subunit inactivated influenza vaccine. Notes on the study in general: There was a suggestion from the authors that each seasonal influenza vaccination recruits few new T cells.

Using its own MiXCR run on the RT-PCR reads, TCRdb lists one record per CDR3 protein. The table records roughly 790,000 distinct CDR3 sequences, 20% to 25% of them present only once. CDR1 and CDR2 from the germline V gene are MNHEY and SVGAGI. This CDR3 region has 14 residues. Trimming at V came to 4 bases and at J to 3 bases, leaving 3 bases not matched to a gene. The source is a man between 45 and 60 years old who received an inactivated influenza vaccine. Sample: PBMCs from blood, taken less than 6 days after vaccination. The chain is built from TRBV6-5 and TRBJ2-1; TRBD1 agrees at 7 bases. The CDR3 sequence: CASSSTGFYNEQFF. The CDR3 nucleotides read TGTGCCAGCAGTTCGACAGGGTTCTACAATGAGCAGTTCTTC.